There are a few counts of the clone carrying this T cell receptor (beta chain). The data are from a study of blood T cell repertoires in COVID-19. Study in general: The United States, Italy and Spain provided the acute and convalescent COVID-19 samples.

The CDR3 runs 16 residues. CDR1 and CDR2 from the germline V gene are SQVTM and ANQGSEA. The V gene end was trimmed by 6 bases and the J gene end by 3 bases; junction bases not matched to a gene: 12. In the original analysis: Amplification from reference gene primers served as the basis for estimated nucleated cell counts. Profiled with immunoSEQ multiplex PCR; TCRdb holds only in-frame clones, not every one. V, J and clone size are taken as reported in that table, and D and trimming were inferred from the DNA itself. The sample carries around 99,000 clones, around nine tenths recorded once. The gene calls are TRBV29-1 and TRBJ2-1; 9 nucleotides match TRBD2. The receptor comes from a man aged 45-65 years with acute or convalescent COVID-19. The sequenced sample consisted of peripheral blood. The CDR3 nucleotides are TGCAGCGTCGACGCCGTAGCGGGAGAGTTCTACAATGAGCAGTTCTTC. Encoded protein: CSVDAVAGEFYNEQFF.